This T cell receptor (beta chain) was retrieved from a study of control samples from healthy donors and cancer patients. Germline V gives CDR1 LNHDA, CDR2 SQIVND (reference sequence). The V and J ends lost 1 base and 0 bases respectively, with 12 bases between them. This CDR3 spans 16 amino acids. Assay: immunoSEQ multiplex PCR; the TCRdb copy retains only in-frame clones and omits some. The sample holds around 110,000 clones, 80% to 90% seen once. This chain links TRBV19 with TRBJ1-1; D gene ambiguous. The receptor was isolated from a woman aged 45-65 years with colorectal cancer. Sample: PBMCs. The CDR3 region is CASSIGDDPVNTEAFF. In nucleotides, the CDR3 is TGTGCCAGTAGTATAGGAGACGACCCTGTGAACACTGAAGCTTTCTTT.